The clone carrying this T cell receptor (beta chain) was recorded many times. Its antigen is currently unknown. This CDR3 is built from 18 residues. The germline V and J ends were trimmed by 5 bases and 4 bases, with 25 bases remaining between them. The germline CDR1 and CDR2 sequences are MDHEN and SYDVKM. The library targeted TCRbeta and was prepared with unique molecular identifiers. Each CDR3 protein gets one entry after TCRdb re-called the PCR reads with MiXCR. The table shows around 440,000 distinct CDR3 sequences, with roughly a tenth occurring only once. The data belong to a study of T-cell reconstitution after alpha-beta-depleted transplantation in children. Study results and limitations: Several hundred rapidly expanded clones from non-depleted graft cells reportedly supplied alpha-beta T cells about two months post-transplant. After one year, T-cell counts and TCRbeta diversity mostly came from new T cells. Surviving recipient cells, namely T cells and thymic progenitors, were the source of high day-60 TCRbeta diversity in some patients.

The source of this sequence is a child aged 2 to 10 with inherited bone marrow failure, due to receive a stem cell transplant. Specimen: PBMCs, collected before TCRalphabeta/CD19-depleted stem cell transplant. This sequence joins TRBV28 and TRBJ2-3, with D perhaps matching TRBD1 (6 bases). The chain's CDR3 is CASSPGTTGQALPDTQYF. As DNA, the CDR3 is TGTGCCAGCAGTCCCGGGACAACAGGGCAGGCTTTGCCAGATACGCAGTATTTT. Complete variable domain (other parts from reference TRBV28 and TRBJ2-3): DVKVTQSSRYLVKRTGEKVFLECVQDMDHENMFWYRQDPGLGLRLIYFSYDVKMKEKGDIPEGYSVSREKKERFSLILESASTNQTSMYLCASSPGTTGQALPDTQYFGPGTRLTVL.